Each of the 7 T cell receptor beta chains below was sequenced from the same sample in a study of cytomegalovirus exposure and HLA in healthy donors. 60 Vbeta and 13 Jbeta primers were used in PCR. Assay used: immunoSEQ multiplex PCR; TCRdb lists only in-frame clones, some missing. Here the sample table reports about 88,000 clones. Sequenced material: PBMCs. All receptors come from a girl between 10 and 17 years old in good health and CMV-seropositive.

This chain connects TRBV7-9 to TRBJ1-1, with D perhaps TRBD1 (5 bases). The CDR3 runs 15 residues. V was pared by 5 bases and J by 8 bases, with 21 bases between. The germline V gene encodes CDR1 SEHNR and CDR2 FQNEAQ (reference sequence). The chain's CDR3 is CASSPGQGQKQEAFF. The DNA for the CDR3 is TGTGCCAGCAGCCCCGGACAAGGCCAGAAGCAAGAAGCTTTCTTT.

The rearrangement links TRBV30 to TRBJ2-3; 8 bases match TRBD1. The ends lost 3 bases at V and 1 base at J; junction bases unmatched: 6. The CDR3 loop spans 15 amino acids. Germline V gene data show CDR1 as GTSNPN and CDR2 as SVGIG (reference sequence). The CDR3 loop reads CAWRPTGAGTDTQYF. The CDR3 bases are TGTGCCTGGAGGCCGACAGGGGCGGGCACAGATACGCAGTATTTT.

The chain recombines TRBV7-3 with TRBJ2-7; a weak D match, TRBD1 (5 bases). Deletions cut 3 bases from V and 13 bases from J, with 22 bases between. The CDR3 runs 14 residues. The germline gives CDR1 SGHTA, CDR2 FQGTGA. As DNA, the CDR3 is TGTGCCAGCAGCTTGAGTGACAGACCCCACTGGGGCTACGTC. It yields the protein CASSLSDRPHWGYV.

The DNA for the CDR3 is TGTGCCAGCAGCTCCGACAGGGGGAACACTGAAGCTTTCTTT. As protein: CASSSDRGNTEAFF. The V and J genes are TRBV5-6 and TRBJ1-1, with 8 bases identical to TRBD1. CDR1 and CDR2 (germline): SGHDT, YYEEEE. This CDR3 is built from 14 residues. V was clipped by 3 bases and J by 1 base; unmatched bases: 2.

This sequence joins TRBV2 and TRBJ1-3; D gene ambiguous. V lost 4 bases and J lost 0, with 13 bases in between. This CDR3 is built from 16 residues. CDR1 is SNHLY and CDR2 is FYNNEI in the germline V gene. The chain's CDR3 is CASSVGRSSSGNTIYF. CDR3 sequence (DNA): TGTGCCAGCAGTGTTGGCAGGTCTTCCTCTGGAAACACCATATATTTT.

The chain has TRBV6-1 and TRBJ2-7, with 10 bases lining up with TRBD1. The CDR3 totals 14 residues. CDR1 MNHNS and CDR2 SASEGT come from the germline V gene. The J segment lost 4 bases and the V segment lost 4 bases, leaving 4 bases of the junction unmatched. CDR3 in DNA: TGTGCCAGCAGTGCGGGACAGGGGATTTACGAGCAGTACGTC. This translates into CASSAGQGIYEQYV.

The rearrangement joins TRBV5-1 to TRBJ1-6; D not certain. V was clipped by 4 bases and J by 5 bases, with 13 bases between them. Germline assignment: CDR1 SGHRS and CDR2 YFSETQ. This CDR3 region has 15 residues. In DNA form, the CDR3 reads TGCGCCAGCAGCAAACTCCGGGATAATAATTCACCCCTCCACTTT. Translating it yields CASSKLRDNNSPLHF.